One and the same sample provided the 11 T cell receptor beta chains below, sequenced in a study of cytomegalovirus exposure and HLA in healthy donors. The study ran its PCR with 60 Vbeta and 13 Jbeta primers. Assay: immunoSEQ multiplex PCR; the TCRdb copy retains only in-frame clones and omits some. The repertoire has 95,000 to 110,000 clones, over 60% of them found once; the top ten carry 5.8%. The specimen was PBMCs. These receptors all come from a man in his sixties in good health and CMV-seropositive.

The J gene is TRBJ2-1, the V gene TRBV2; TRBD2 agrees at 7 bases. With V trimmed by 6 bases and J by 4 bases, 9 bases remained unmatched. Germline values: CDR1 SNHLY, CDR2 FYNNEI. The CDR3 has 15 residues. As DNA, the CDR3 is TGTGCCAGCAGCGTTCGGGGGGACTTTTACAATGAGCAGTTCTTC. Its protein product is CASSVRGDFYNEQFF.

The V call is TRBV27, the J call TRBJ1-5, with 9 bases fitting TRBD1. The CDR3 has 15 residues. Germline-derived CDR1 and CDR2 are MNHEY and SMNVEV (reference sequence). J lost 6 bases, V lost 5 bases, and 8 bases had no gene match. In nucleotides, the CDR3 is TGTGCCAGCAGTCCGCTACAGGGGGCGGGTCAGCCCCAGCATTTT. The encoded protein is CASSPLQGAGQPQHF.

This sequence joins TRBV6-5 and TRBJ2-7; tentatively, D is TRBD1 (6 bases). CDR1 is MNHEY and CDR2 is SVGAGI in the germline V gene. V lost 6 bases and J lost 7, with 13 bases in between. This CDR3 has 12 amino acids. DNA of the CDR3: TGTGCCAGCAGCATAGGGGGTGGGGAGCAGTACTTC. Translation: CASSIGGGEQYF.

This chain joins TRBV9 and TRBJ2-1; 9 bases fit TRBD1. This CDR3 contains 15 residues. V dropped 4 bases and J dropped 4; count of bases not matched to a gene: 6. CDR1 is SGDLS and CDR2 is YYNGEE in the germline V gene. This CDR3 is CASSPGGQGYNEQFF. The CDR3 region has the DNA TGTGCCAGCAGCCCTGGGGGACAGGGTTACAATGAGCAGTTCTTC.

This rearrangement joins TRBV30 to TRBJ2-1; 9 bases are a match to TRBD2. Germline V CDR1 and CDR2: GTSNPN, SVGIG (reference sequence). The trim removed 3 bases at V and 7 bases at J, leaving 7 bases unmatched. The CDR3 has 14 residues. The CDR3 nucleotides are TGTGCCTGGAGGGGACTAGCAGAATTGAATGAGCAGTTCTTC. This gives the protein CAWRGLAELNEQFF.

This chain connects TRBV7-3 to TRBJ2-1; D possibly corresponds to TRBD1 (6 bases). CDR1 and CDR2 from the germline V gene are SGHTA and FQGTGA. The CDR3 is 14 residues long. V lost 2 bases, J lost 7 bases, and 12 bases lay in between. This CDR3 reads CASSLQGRGNEQFF. The CDR3 DNA reads TGTGCCAGCAGCTTACAGGGGCGAGGGAATGAGCAGTTCTTC.

The rearrangement links TRBV6-5 to TRBJ1-2; 10 bases align to TRBD1. Germline-derived CDR1 and CDR2 are MNHEY and SVGAGI. J was trimmed by 8 bases and V by 6 bases; bases with no gene match: 9. This CDR3 spans 14 amino acids. The CDR3 bases are TGTGCCAGCAGGGGCCGACAGGGGGCGGTAGGCTACACCTTC. Its protein is CASRGRQGAVGYTF.

The rearrangement joins TRBV5-4 to TRBJ2-7; D is possibly TRBD1 (7 bases). V was clipped by 4 bases and J by 2 bases, with 22 bases between them. The CDR3 has 17 residues. Germline-derived CDR1 and CDR2 are SGHNT and YYREEE (reference sequence). CDR3 region: CASSPGALRTGPYEQYF. The CDR3 nucleotides read TGTGCCAGCAGCCCGGGGGCCTTAAGGACAGGCCCCTACGAGCAGTACTTC.

The gene calls are TRBV7-2 and TRBJ2-3, with 8 positions matching TRBD2. V lost 0 bases and J lost 6; bases outside the gene matches: 11. This CDR3 has 17 amino acids. CDR1 SGHTA and CDR2 FQGNSA come from the germline V gene. DNA of the CDR3: TGTGCCAGCAGCTTAGCGCTTCACGGGGGGGCCGAGGATACGCAGTATTTT. This translates into CASSLALHGGAEDTQYF.

V and J are TRBV18 and TRBJ1-2; unclear D gene. The germline gives CDR1 KGHSH, CDR2 LQKENI. CDR3 size: 16 residues. V shed 2 bases and J shed 1 base, with 14 bases lying between them. The CDR3 region has the DNA TGTGCCAGCTCACCAAAGCGGACGGACCTTAACTATGGCTACACCTTC. Encoded protein: CASSPKRTDLNYGYTF.

This clone was seen a handful of times. The chain is built from TRBV30 and TRBJ2-1; 8 bases map to TRBD1. CDR3 size: 13 residues. The germline V gene has CDR1 GTSNPN and CDR2 SVGIG (reference sequence). V lost 2 bases, J lost 7 bases, and 4 bases stayed unmatched. CDR3 sequence (DNA): TGTGCCTGGAGTATCCAGGGGGCTAATGAGCAGTTCTTC. It encodes CAWSIQGANEQFF.